The clone carrying this TCR beta chain was seen ten or more times. The antigen remains unidentified. TCRdb fed the 5' RACE reads into MiXCR, producing one record per CDR3 protein. The table has more than 300,000 distinct CDR3 sequences, around 4.4% seen once. This sample is part of a study of T cells after yellow fever vaccination. The germline V gene has CDR1 ENHRY and CDR2 SYGVKD. The germline V and J ends were trimmed by 0 bases and 4 bases, with 15 bases remaining between them. The CDR3 covers 16 residues. General study results and limits: Some clonotypes were seen in both the CD4 and the CD8 compartments. These made up a small share and likely arose from convergent recombination.

V is TRBV10-3 and J is TRBJ2-5; perhaps TRBD2 as D (7 bases). The sample in question was PBMCs, obtained 15 days after the yellow fever booster vaccination. This clonotype was obtained from a man aged 18 to 30 who received the YFV17D yellow fever vaccine. CDR3 loop: CAISESGGGRAETQYF. Here the CDR3 DNA reads TGTGCCATCAGTGAGTCAGGCGGGGGCAGGGCAGAGACCCAGTACTTC.